What follows is one T cell receptor beta chain and its context. This sample is drawn from a study of blood T cell repertoires in COVID-19. The overall study: COVID-19 samples, acute and convalescent, were from the United States, Italy and Spain. PBMCs, B-cell-depleted T cells, or T cells were the source of the cDNA or gDNA that made up the material.

The V gene's germline CDR1 is MNHEY and CDR2 SVGAGI. The length of the CDR3 is 15 residues. With 4 bases clipped from V and 7 bases from J, the junction kept 7 bases outside the gene matches. In the original workflow: Using reference gene primer amplification, nucleated cell counts were estimated. The protocol was immunoSEQ multiplex PCR, while the TCRdb copy is restricted to in-frame clones and leaves out a portion. The DNA gave D and trimming, while V, J and clone size come from that table. The profile shows 220,000 or so clones, around 80% of them singletons. V usage is TRBV6-5 and J usage is TRBJ2-1, with TRBD2 matching over 10 bases. This TCR derives from a woman of 80 years or more with acute or convalescent COVID-19. Sequenced material: peripheral blood. CDR3 amino acids: CASSSGTSVGNEQFF. Here the CDR3 DNA reads TGTGCCAGCAGTTCTGGGACTAGCGTGGGGAATGAGCAGTTCTTC.